This is a list of T cell receptor beta chains from one sample in a study of CD8 T cells in Susac syndrome. TCRdb passed the immunoSEQ multiplex PCR reads through MiXCR, listing each CDR3 protein once. This table has 90,000 to 150,000 distinct CDR3 sequences, about 93% appearing once. The sample consisted of CD4+ T cells from PBMCs. Source of these receptors: a human donor in good health. Each CDR3 is given with its conserved first and last residue. A D gene is named only where the DNA matches it firmly. Clone size is not always given. Where it is, it says once, few, many or a class for expanded clones.

J gene | V gene | D gene | clone size | CDR3 protein | CDR3 DNA
TRBJ2-7 | TRBV20-1 | TRBD2 | NA | CSAPRLGEGAYEQYF | TGCAGTGCCCCCCGTTTGGGGGAGGGAGCCTACGAGCAGTACTTC
TRBJ2-1 | TRBV11-2 | TRBD2 | NA | CASSPSSGISSYNEQFF | TGTGCCAGCAGCCCTTCTAGCGGAATCAGCTCCTACAATGAGCAGTTCTTC
TRBJ1-3 | TRBV19 | TRBD1 | NA | CASGQDGLLGNTIYF | TGTGCCAGTGGACAGGACGGACTCCTTGGAAACACCATATATTTT
TRBJ1-1 | TRBV24-1 | NA | NA | CATRGRGKTEDTEAFF | TGTGCCACCAGGGGAAGGGGGAAAACAGAGGACACTGAAGCTTTCTTT
TRBJ2-5 | TRBV5-1 | TRBD1 | NA | CASSQGTDQMTQYF | TGCGCCAGCAGCCAGGGGACAGACCAGATGACCCAGTACTTC
TRBJ1-2 | TRBV29-1 | NA | NA | CSVEGDGNYGYTF | TGCAGCGTTGAAGGGGACGGCAACTATGGCTACACCTTC
TRBJ2-3 | TRBV7-9 | NA | few | CASSLGAGASTDTQYF | TGTGCCAGCAGCTTAGGGGCCGGCGCTTCAACAGATACGCAGTATTTT
TRBJ2-5 | TRBV5-1 | TRBD2 | NA | CASIPSGTSTETQYF | TGCGCCAGCATCCCTAGCGGGACGTCCACAGAGACCCAGTACTTC
TRBJ2-2 | TRBV5-4 | TRBD2 | NA | CASSLGLAGGGNTGELFF | TGTGCCAGCAGCCTCGGACTAGCGGGAGGGGGTAACACCGGGGAGCTGTTTTTT
TRBJ1-1 | TRBV7-2 | NA | NA | CASSLSRGDTEAFF | TGTGCCAGCAGCCTCTCAAGGGGGGACACTGAAGCTTTCTTT
TRBJ2-5 | TRBV28 | NA | NA | CASSIAAQETQYF | TGTGCCAGCAGCATAGCGGCTCAAGAGACCCAGTACTTC
TRBJ2-6 | TRBV5-1 | NA | NA | CASTLGETSGANVLTF | TGCGCCAGCACCCTGGGGGAGACTTCTGGGGCCAACGTCCTGACTTTC
TRBJ1-1 | TRBV5-1 | TRBD1 | NA | CASSSTGSNTEAFF | TGCGCCAGCAGCTCGACAGGGAGCAACACTGAAGCTTTCTTT
TRBJ1-5 | TRBV3-1 | NA | NA | CASSSRGVYQPQHF | TGTGCCAGCAGCTCAAGAGGGGTTTATCAGCCCCAGCATTTT
TRBJ2-1 | TRBV20-1 | TRBD2 | NA | CSARDNPSGRGPVVNEQFF | TGCAGTGCTAGAGATAACCCTAGCGGGAGGGGTCCGGTTGTTAATGAGCAGTTCTTC
TRBJ2-3 | TRBV5-1 | NA | NA | CASSISKLPTSTDTQYF | TGCGCCAGCAGCATATCCAAACTCCCCACTAGCACAGATACGCAGTATTTT
TRBJ2-1 | TRBV28 | NA | NA | CASSPEGRGNNEQFF | TGTGCCAGCAGTCCCGAGGGGCGGGGTAACAATGAGCAGTTCTTC
TRBJ2-2 | TRBV7-7 | TRBD2 | NA | CASSPRTSGRTGELFF | TGTGCTAGCAGCCCCCGGACTAGCGGGAGGACCGGGGAGCTGTTTTTT
TRBJ2-1 | TRBV12-3/TRBV12-4 | TRBD2 | NA | CASSFSGTSYNEQFF | TGTGCCAGCAGTTTTAGCGGGACTAGCTACAATGAGCAGTTCTTC
TRBJ2-4 | TRBV5-8 | NA | once | CASSGRTGADIQYF | TGTGCCAGCAGCGGTCGGACGGGGGCGGATATTCAGTACTTC
TRBJ2-7 | TRBV28 | NA | NA | CASSPTGGATYEQYF | TGTGCCAGCAGTCCAACAGGGGGGGCAACCTACGAGCAGTACTTC
TRBJ1-1 | TRBV5-5 | NA | once | CASSLEGGGTEAFF | TGTGCCAGCAGCTTGGAGGGGGGCGGCACTGAAGCTTTCTTT
TRBJ2-5 | TRBV5-1 | TRBD1 | NA | CASSSLPTGKETQYF | TGCGCCAGCAGCTCCCTTCCGACAGGGAAAGAGACCCAGTACTTC
TRBJ1-4 | TRBV7-2 | TRBD1 | NA | CASSLDRGENEKLFF | TGTGCCAGCAGCTTGGACAGGGGAGAGAATGAAAAACTGTTTTTT
TRBJ2-1 | TRBV7-2 | TRBD2 | NA | CASVRTSGYNEQFF | TGTGCCAGCGTAAGGACTAGCGGTTACAATGAGCAGTTCTTC
TRBJ2-5 | TRBV30 | NA | NA | CAWSPGLDALETQYF | TGTGCCTGGAGTCCCGGGTTGGACGCCCTAGAGACCCAGTACTTC
TRBJ2-7 | TRBV28 | TRBD2 | NA | CASSSPSSGTSYEQYF | TGTGCCAGCAGCTCACCCTCTAGCGGGACTTCCTACGAGCAGTACTTC
TRBJ2-1 | TRBV7-2 | NA | NA | CASSNPASTYNEQFF | TGTGCCAGCAGCAACCCTGCCAGCACCTACAATGAGCAGTTCTTC
TRBJ2-3 | TRBV20-1 | NA | NA | CSAGRDPKPTDTQYF | TGCAGTGCAGGGAGAGACCCTAAACCCACAGATACGCAGTATTTT
TRBJ2-7 | TRBV20-1 | NA | NA | CSARQRPGAPYEQYF | TGCAGTGCTAGACAGCGCCCAGGTGCGCCCTACGAGCAGTACTTC
TRBJ2-3 | TRBV5-4 | NA | NA | CASSFQGSTDTQYF | TGTGCCAGCAGCTTTCAAGGTAGCACAGATACGCAGTATTTT
TRBJ2-5 | TRBV7-3 | TRBD2 | NA | CASSLTGLEFETQYF | TGTGCCAGCAGCTTAACCGGACTAGAGTTCGAGACCCAGTACTTC
TRBJ2-7 | TRBV9 | NA | NA | CASSVDSGTYREQYF | TGTGCCAGCAGCGTAGACAGCGGGACATACAGAGAGCAGTACTTC
TRBJ1-2 | TRBV19 | NA | NA | CASSRTPGRTANYGYTF | TGTGCCAGTAGTAGAACTCCAGGAAGAACTGCTAACTATGGCTACACCTTC
TRBJ2-7 | TRBV20-1 | TRBD1 | NA | CSARTGQEDEQYF | TGCAGTGCCAGAACGGGACAGGAGGACGAGCAGTACTTC
TRBJ1-2 | TRBV25-1 | NA | NA | CASRMDRRGYTF | TGTGCCAGCAGGATGGACCGAAGAGGCTACACCTTC
TRBJ2-3 | TRBV5-4 | TRBD2 | NA | CASSFASGSADTQYF | TGTGCCAGCAGCTTCGCTAGCGGGAGCGCAGATACGCAGTATTTT
TRBJ1-2 | TRBV28 | NA | NA | CASTSGAGAGNYGYTF | TGTGCCAGCACCTCCGGGGCAGGGGCGGGTAACTATGGCTACACCTTC